This T cell receptor beta chain was found in a study of control samples from healthy donors and cancer patients. The trim removed 4 bases at V and 7 bases at J, leaving 6 bases unmatched. Germline V gene lookup returns CDR1 MGHDK and CDR2 SYGVNS. The CDR3 extends over 13 amino acids. Data came from immunoSEQ multiplex PCR; TCRdb stores just in-frame clones and leaves some out. The table records approximately 82,000 clones, approximately 93% of them present only once. The chain links TRBV25-1 to TRBJ1-2; 7 bases are shared with TRBD1. Input material: PBMCs. The TCR originated in a woman in her 40s with lung cancer. The CDR3 loop reads CASSVGQAVGYTF. CDR3 sequence (DNA): TGTGCCAGCAGTGTAGGACAGGCTGTTGGCTACACCTTC.